This T cell receptor beta chain was documented in a study of cytomegalovirus exposure and HLA in healthy donors. The study ran its PCR with 60 Vbeta and 13 Jbeta primers. Sequencing used immunoSEQ multiplex PCR; TCRdb keeps in-frame clones, though not all of them. The sample lists under 200,000 clones, 80% occurring once. Overall study findings and caveats: Looking again later, the authors saw that most CMV-associated TCR beta chains seemed HLA-restricted.

Comments on this clone: Its specificity is unknown.

The sequenced material came from PBMCs. The sequence was obtained from a young man in good health and CMV-seronegative.

The CDR3 DNA reads as TGTGCCAGCAGCGTAGAGATCTCGGGCGCTCGGGGCTATGGCTACACCTTC. Its protein product is CASSVEISGARGYGYTF. This chain joins TRBV9 and TRBJ1-2; D call uncertain. The CDR3 covers 17 residues. The ends were cut back, 0 bases at V and 4 bases at J, with 19 bases in the middle. CDR1 and CDR2 from the germline V gene are SGDLS and YYNGEE.